The clone carrying this TCR beta chain has a count of ten or more. These data originate in a study of patients and donors after allogeneic stem cell transplantation. Using its own MiXCR run on the RT-PCR reads, TCRdb lists one record per CDR3 protein. The sample includes fewer than 250,000 distinct CDR3 sequences, roughly 15% seen only once; the top ten take roughly 12%. V lost 0 bases, J lost 12 bases, and 12 bases stayed unmatched. CDR1 DFQATT and CDR2 SNEGSKA come from the germline V gene (reference sequence). CDR3 length: 15 residues. Specimen: blood, either unsorted or a sorted T cell fraction (not recorded which). The TCR sequence derives from a human donor who was either an allogeneic HSCT recipient or a stem cell or donor lymphocyte infusion donor (not recorded which). It is not recorded whose cells these are; they may come from a transplant donor. The chain joins TRBV20-1 to TRBJ2-1; 9 nucleotides align to TRBD2. CDR3 in amino acids: CSARDSPSGTRGQFF. The DNA of the CDR3 is TGCAGTGCTAGAGATTCCCCTAGCGGGACCCGAGGGCAGTTCTTC.